These 9 T cell receptor beta chains came from one sample sequenced in a study of Ad26.COV2.S vaccination and SARS-CoV-2 variants. Profiled with immunoSEQ multiplex PCR; TCRdb holds only in-frame clones, not every one. The sample carries more than 300,000 clones, 80% to 90% recorded once. Treatment here: over 15 received Ad26.COV2.S at low or high dose, single or two shots; several received placebo; per-sample allocation not given. Samples came from day 63 after the first vaccine or placebo injection. The material sequenced was peripheral blood, taken in a trial of Ad26.COV2.S vaccine versus placebo. All receptors derive from a person between 18 and 60 years old who received the Ad26.COV2.S COVID-19 vaccine or a placebo.

The J gene is TRBJ1-5, the V gene TRBV21-1. TRBV21-1 counts as a pseudogene. The CDR3 is 22 residues long. CDR3 DNA: TGTGCCAGCAGCAAAGGCGGGCAGTACTGCCTGTGCCTGCTCCATAGCAATCAGCCCCAGCATTTT. Its protein is CASSKGGQYCLCLLHSNQPQHF.

V is TRBV3-1 (or the pseudogene TRBV3-2) and J is TRBJ2-3; D is uncertain. Germline assignment: CDR1 LGHDT and CDR2 YNNKEL (reference sequence). V was clipped by 4 bases and J by 5 bases, with 4 bases between them. The CDR3 loop spans 11 amino acids. CDR3 nucleotides: TGTGCCAGCAGCCTGGGAGATACGCAGTATTTT. Its translation is CASSLGDTQYF.

The chain carries TRBV5-5 and TRBJ2-2; tentatively, D is TRBD1 (6 bases). CDR1 is SGHKS and CDR2 is YYEKEE in the germline V gene (reference sequence). V dropped 3 bases and J dropped 2 bases, with 11 bases sitting between them. CDR3 length equals 15 residues. The CDR3: CASSWGTTNTGELFF. Written as DNA, the CDR3 is TGTGCCAGCAGCTGGGGGACAACTAACACCGGGGAGCTGTTTTTT.

V is TRBV28 and J is TRBJ1-1; D remains unclear. Germline V gene lookup returns CDR1 MDHEN and CDR2 SYDVKM. This CDR3 is built from 14 residues. Trimming shortened V by 1 base and J by 0 bases, and 6 bases separated the two germline ends. The CDR3 nucleotides are TGTGCCAGCAGTTTATTGCCCGTGAACACTGAAGCTTTCTTT. Protein: CASSLLPVNTEAFF. Variable domain in full (rest from reference TRBV28 and TRBJ1-1): DVKVTQSSRYLVKRTGEKVFLECVQDMDHENMFWYRQDPGLGLRLIYFSYDVKMKEKGDIPEGYSVSREKKERFSLILESASTNQTSMYLCASSLLPVNTEAFFGQGTRLTVV.

The chain joins TRBV30 to TRBJ1-2; no clear D gene. Trimming took 3 bases from V and 4 from J, leaving 12 bases between them. Per the germline V gene, CDR1 is GTSNPN and CDR2 is SVGIG (reference sequence). The CDR3 totals 13 residues. The CDR3 DNA reads TGTGCCTGGAGGCCTGGGTTACTCTATGGCTACACCTTC. Its translation: CAWRPGLLYGYTF. Supplemented by reference TRBV30 and TRBJ1-2, the full variable domain reads SQTIHQWPATLVQPVGSPLSLECTVEGTSNPNLYWYRQAAGRGLQLLFYSVGIGQISSEVPQNLSASRPQDRQFILSSKKLLLSDSGFYLCAWRPGLLYGYTFGSGTRLTVV.

V usage is TRBV5-8 and J usage is TRBJ2-1, with TRBD1 matching 9 bases. The CDR3 sequence is 14 residues long. The ends lost 4 bases at V and 4 bases at J; junction bases unmatched: 3. CDR1 is SGHTS, CDR2 YDEGEE, per germline. The CDR3 DNA follows: TGTGCCAGCAGCCAGGACAGGGGTTACAATGAGCAGTTCTTC. Translating it yields CASSQDRGYNEQFF. The full variable domain, in which reference TRBV5-8 and TRBJ2-1 provide the parts outside the CDR3, is EAGVTQSPTHLIKTRGQQATLRCSPISGHTSVYWYQQALGLGLQFLLWYDEGEERNRGNFPPRFSGRQFPNYSSELNVNALELEDSALYLCASSQDRGYNEQFFGPGTRLTVL.

The chain is built from TRBV27 and TRBJ1-2, with 11 bases that match TRBD1. CDR3 size: 18 residues. The germline V gene has CDR1 MNHEY and CDR2 SMNVEV (reference sequence). V was clipped by 0 bases and J by 0 bases; unmatched bases: 6. CDR3 coding DNA: TGTGCCAGCAGTTTATCGACGGGACAGGGGGTTCCTAACTATGGCTACACCTTC. Translating gives CASSLSTGQGVPNYGYTF.

The rearrangement joins TRBV4-3 to TRBJ1-2; no reliable D call. The germline gives CDR1 LGHNA, CDR2 YSLEER. V lost 0 bases to trimming and J lost 8 bases, with 19 bases between them. This CDR3 region has 16 residues. CDR3 protein: CASSQDTGDPTGGYTF. For the CDR3, the DNA is TGCGCCAGCAGCCAAGACACCGGGGATCCGACGGGGGGCTACACCTTC.

This chain connects TRBV21-1 to TRBJ1-2; TRBD1, as called in the table, went unchecked against the DNA. TRBV21-1 is noted as a pseudogene. The CDR3 has 14 residues. CDR3 region: CASSKRRGLSGYTF. The CDR3 DNA reads TGTGCCAGCAGCAAAAGAAGGGGGTTGAGCGGCTACACCTTC.